The entry below gives a single T cell receptor beta chain sequence along with its context. CDR1 and CDR2 from the germline V gene are SEHNR and FQNEAQ (reference sequence). V gave up 4 bases and J gave up 0 bases; unmatched junction bases: 6. The CDR3 extends over 16 amino acids. The data originate from a study of OX40 agonist ivuxolimab in advanced cancers. TCRdb's table, derived via immunoSEQ multiplex PCR, lists solely in-frame clones and lacks some. This sample carries 40,000 or so clones, over 80% of them seen once, and the ten largest clones take 21%. Prior autoimmune disease or systemic immunosuppression barred patients.

This specimen was CD4+ or CD8+ T cells sorted from blood, taken in a trial of the OX40 agonist ivuxolimab. The receptor was isolated from an adult with an advanced solid tumor such as melanoma, head and neck, liver or kidney cancer. This chain links TRBV7-9 with TRBJ2-1, with 7 bases lining up with TRBD2. CDR3 amino acids: CASSSELASSYNEQFF. As DNA, the CDR3 is TGTGCCAGCAGCTCAGAACTAGCGAGCTCCTACAATGAGCAGTTCTTC.